Detailed here is one TCR beta chain. Its specificity is not known. 5' RACE that incorporated UMI labels was used to prepare the TRB cDNA libraries. Reanalyzing the 5' RACE reads, TCRdb keeps one entry per CDR3 protein, without DNA. The repertoire table contains around 95,000 distinct CDR3 sequences. Per the germline V gene, CDR1 is SEHNR and CDR2 is FQNEAQ (reference sequence). The CDR3 consists of 16 residues. This entry comes from a study of CXCR3-negative and CXCR3-positive naive CD8 T cells. Study in general: Sequencing gave approximately 140 million TRB reads overall, about 1.5 +/- 0.3 million per library. Study results and caveats: Relative to CXCR3-negative naive cells, CXCR3-positive naive cells had more hydrophobic TRB CDR3s. CXCR3 expression dropped partially after cryopreservation, and most assays relied on fresh PBMCs.

This TCR came from a human donor in good health. Some clones in this sample may be carry-over from other donors' samples. V and J are TRBV7-9 and TRBJ2-7; TCRdb indicates TRBD2, and absent DNA this call remains unverified. Specimen: naive CXCR3+ CD8+ T cells from blood. The subset denotes: CD45RO-CCR7+CD27+CD95- naive CD8+ T cells expressing CXCR3 (TNR3+). This CDR3 reads CASSPAGLAGVYEQYF. The full variable domain, with the rest looked up from reference TRBV7-9 and TRBJ2-7, is DTGVSQNPRHKITKRGQNVTFRCDPISEHNRLYWYRQTLGQGPEFLTYFQNEAQLEKSRLLSDRFSAERPKGSFSTLEIQRTEQGDSAMYLCASSPAGLAGVYEQYFGPGTRLTVT.